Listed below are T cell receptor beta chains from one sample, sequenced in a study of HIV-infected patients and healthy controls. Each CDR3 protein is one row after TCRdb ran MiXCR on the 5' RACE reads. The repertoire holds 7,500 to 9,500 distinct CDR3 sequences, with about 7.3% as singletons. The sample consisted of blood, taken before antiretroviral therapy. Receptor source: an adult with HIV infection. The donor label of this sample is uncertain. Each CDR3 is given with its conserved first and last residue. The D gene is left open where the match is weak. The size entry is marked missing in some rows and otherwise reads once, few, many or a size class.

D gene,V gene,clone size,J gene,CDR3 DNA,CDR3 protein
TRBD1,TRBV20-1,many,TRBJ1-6,TGCAGTGCTAGAGATAACAGGGGGCAAATTAATTCACCCCTCCACTTT,CSARDNRGQINSPLHF
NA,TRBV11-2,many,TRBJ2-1,TGTGCCACCCGAAACCGGCCGGGGGCATACAATGAGCAGTTCTTC,CATRNRPGAYNEQFF
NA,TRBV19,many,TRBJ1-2,TGTGCCAGTAGTATTGCGGGGGACTATGGCTACACCTTC,CASSIAGDYGYTF
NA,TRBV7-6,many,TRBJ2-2,TGTGCCAGCAGCTTAACTCTCCCCGGGGAGCTGTTTTTT,CASSLTLPGELFF
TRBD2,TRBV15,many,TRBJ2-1,TGTGCCACCAGCAGAGATCTTCTAGCGGGGGGGCGGCAGTTCTTC,CATSRDLLAGGRQFF
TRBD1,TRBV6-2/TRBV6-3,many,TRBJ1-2,TGTGCCAGCAGCAGAGACAGGGGAGTAGGCTATGGCTACACCTTC,CASSRDRGVGYGYTF
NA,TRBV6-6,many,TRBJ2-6,TGTGCCAGCAGTTACTCGCGGGGCATGGCTTCTTCCTGGGCCAACGTCCTGACTTTC,CASSYSRGMASSWANVLTF
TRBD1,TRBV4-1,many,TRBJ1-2,TGCGCCAGCAGCCAGGCGGGACAGGGAGGTTACTATGGCTACACCTTC,CASSQAGQGGYYGYTF
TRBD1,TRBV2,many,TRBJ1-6,TGTGCCAGCAGAACCGGGACAGGGGGAAATAGGCCCCTCCACTTT,CASRTGTGGNRPLHF
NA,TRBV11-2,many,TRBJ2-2,TGTGCCAGCAGCTTACGGGGCGTTGGCACCGGGGAGCTGTTTTTT,CASSLRGVGTGELFF
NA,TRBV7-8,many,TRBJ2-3,TGTGCCAGCAGCTTCCGGGGCCCAGATACGCAGTATTTT,CASSFRGPDTQYF
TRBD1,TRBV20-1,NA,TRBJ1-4,TGCAGTGCTAGAGGTTGGACAGGAACTAATGAAAAACTGTTTTTT,CSARGWTGTNEKLFF
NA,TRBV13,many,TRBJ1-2,TGTGCCAGCAGCCTGGACAGCTATGGCTACACCTTC,CASSLDSYGYTF
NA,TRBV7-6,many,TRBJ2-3,TGTGCCAGCAGCACGGACTTTAAAGGGACAGATACGCAGTATTTT,CASSTDFKGTDTQYF
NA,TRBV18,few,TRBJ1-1,TGTGCCAGCTCACCACAAATTGGAACTGAAGCTTTCTTT,CASSPQIGTEAFF
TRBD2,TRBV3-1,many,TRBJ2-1,TGTGCCAGCAGCCCTCGGACGGGAGGATCCGTCAATGAGCAGTTCTTC,CASSPRTGGSVNEQFF
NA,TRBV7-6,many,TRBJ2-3,TGTGCCAGCAGCTTAGAGGCCAGATACACAGATACGCAGTATTTT,CASSLEARYTDTQYF
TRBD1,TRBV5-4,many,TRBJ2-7,TGTGCCAGCAGCCACCGGGACAGGAGCTACGAGCAGTACTTC,CASSHRDRSYEQYF
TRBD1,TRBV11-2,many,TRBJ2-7,TGTGCCAGCAGCTACGGGACAGGGGCTGTGGAGCAGTACTTC,CASSYGTGAVEQYF
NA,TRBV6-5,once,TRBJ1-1,TGTGCCAGCAGTTACTCGGGAGGTATCACTGAAGCTTTCTTT,CASSYSGGITEAFF
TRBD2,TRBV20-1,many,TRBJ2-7,TGCAGTGCTAATAGCGGGAGGGCCTCCTACGAGCAGTACTTC,CSANSGRASYEQYF
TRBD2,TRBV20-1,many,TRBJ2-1,TGCAGTGCTAGAGAAGGTGTAGAAGCGGGAGTTTTCAATGAGCAGTTCTTC,CSAREGVEAGVFNEQFF
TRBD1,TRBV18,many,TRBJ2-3,TGTGCCAGCTCACGACAGGGGAACACAGATACGCAGTATTTT,CASSRQGNTDTQYF
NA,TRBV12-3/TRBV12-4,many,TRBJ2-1,TGTGCCAGCAGCTTTTCCACCGGTAATGAGCAGTTCTTC,CASSFSTGNEQFF
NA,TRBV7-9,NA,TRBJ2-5,TGTGCCAGCAGCTTAGTTTCGGGGGACCAAGAGACCCAGTACTTC,CASSLVSGDQETQYF
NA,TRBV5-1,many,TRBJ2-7,TGCGCCAGCACCCCCAGCAACCCCTCCTACGAGCAGTACTTC,CASTPSNPSYEQYF
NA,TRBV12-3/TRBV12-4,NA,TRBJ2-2,TGTGCCAGCAGTTTCGGGGACCCAAACACCGGGGAGCTGTTTTTT,CASSFGDPNTGELFF
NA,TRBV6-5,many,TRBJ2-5,TGTGCCAGCAGTTACATGGAGACCCAGTACTTC,CASSYMETQYF
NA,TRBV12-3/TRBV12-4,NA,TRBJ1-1,TGTGCCAGCAGTTTGATACTCGGGCGGTGGAACACTGAAGCTTTCTTT,CASSLILGRWNTEAFF
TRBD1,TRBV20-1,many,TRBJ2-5,TGCAGTGCTACCCCGACAGGGGTGGAGACCCAGTACTTC,CSATPTGVETQYF
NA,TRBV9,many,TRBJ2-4,TGTGCCAGCAGCGTAGGGGCAGGGACGAGAGGGCTAGCCAAAAACATTCAGTACTTC,CASSVGAGTRGLAKNIQYF
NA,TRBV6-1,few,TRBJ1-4,TGTGCCAGCAGTGACTTAGGGGGGGGCGCAACTAATGAAAAACTGTTTTTT,CASSDLGGGATNEKLFF
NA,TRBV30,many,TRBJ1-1,TGTGCCTGGAGTCTAGGTGGGTATACTGAAGCTTTCTTT,CAWSLGGYTEAFF
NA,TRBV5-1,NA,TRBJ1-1,TGCGCCAGCAGCCCGGACAGAGGGTCACGGAACACTGAAGCTTTCTTT,CASSPDRGSRNTEAFF
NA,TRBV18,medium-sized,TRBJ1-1,TGTGCCAGCTCACCTCTGGACAGATCGAACACTGAAGCTTTCTTT,CASSPLDRSNTEAFF
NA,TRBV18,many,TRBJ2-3,TGTGCCAGCTCACCACGCCGGGGGGCCGATAGCACAGATACGCAGTATTTT,CASSPRRGADSTDTQYF
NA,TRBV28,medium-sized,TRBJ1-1,TGTGCCAGCAGACGGGGGGCAAACACTGAAGCTTTCTTT,CASRRGANTEAFF
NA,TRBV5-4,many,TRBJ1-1,TGTGCCAGCAGCTTGGTATTGAACACTGAAGCTTTCTTT,CASSLVLNTEAFF
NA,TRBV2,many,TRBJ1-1,TGTGCCAGCAGAAAGACCGCCGACAAGAACACTGAAGCTTTCTTT,CASRKTADKNTEAFF
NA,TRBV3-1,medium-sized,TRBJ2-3,TGTGCCAGCAGCCCCGCGGGAGATACGCAGTATTTT,CASSPAGDTQYF
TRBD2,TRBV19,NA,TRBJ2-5,TGTGCCAGCTCCGGCGGGAGTGATGGAGAGACCCAGTACTTC,CASSGGSDGETQYF
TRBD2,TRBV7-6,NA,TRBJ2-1,TGTGCCAGCAGCTTCGGGACTAGCGGGATAGTCTACAATGAGCAGTTCTTC,CASSFGTSGIVYNEQFF
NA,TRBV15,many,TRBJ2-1,TGTGCCACCAGCACCTCCGGGACCCTCCAGTTCTTC,CATSTSGTLQFF
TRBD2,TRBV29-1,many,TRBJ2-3,TGCAGCGTTGAAGTACTAGCGGGGGGGAATTCGGATACGCAGTATTTT,CSVEVLAGGNSDTQYF
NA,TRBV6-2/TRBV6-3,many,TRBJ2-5,TGTGCCAGCAGTAGACTAGTTGGGCTAGAGACCCAGTACTTC,CASSRLVGLETQYF
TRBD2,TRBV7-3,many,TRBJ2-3,TGTGCCAGCAGCCGACTAGCGGGAAGTACTAGCACAGATACGCAGTATTTT,CASSRLAGSTSTDTQYF
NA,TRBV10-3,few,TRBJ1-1,TGTGCCATCAGCCGAGAATCAGGACTGAACACTGAAGCTTTCTTT,CAISRESGLNTEAFF
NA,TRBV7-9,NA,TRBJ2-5,TGTGCCAGCAGCTTAGTGGCATACCAAGAGACCCAGTACTTC,CASSLVAYQETQYF
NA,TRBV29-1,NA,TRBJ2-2,TGCAGCGTTGGAGTAACGAACACCGGGGAGCTGTTTTTT,CSVGVTNTGELFF
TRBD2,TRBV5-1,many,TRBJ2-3,TGCGCCAGCAGCGTATTACTAGCGGGACCTCGAGCAGATACGCAGTATTTT,CASSVLLAGPRADTQYF
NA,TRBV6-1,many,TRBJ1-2,TGTGCCAGCAGTGAGTCCCACAGCCCCACTATTAATGGCTACACCTTC,CASSESHSPTINGYTF
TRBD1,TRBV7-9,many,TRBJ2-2,TGTGCCAGCAGCGTCCTGGACAGGCTTTCGAACACCGGGGAGCTGTTTTTT,CASSVLDRLSNTGELFF
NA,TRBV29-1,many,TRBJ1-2,TGCAGCGTCGGGCACAGGGATGGCTACACCTTC,CSVGHRDGYTF